These 10 T cell receptor beta chains originate from one sample sequenced in a study of cytomegalovirus exposure and HLA in healthy donors. Profiling relied on immunoSEQ multiplex PCR, and the TCRdb table lists in-frame clones only, not all of them. The table lists some 140,000 clones, roughly 90% of them singletons. Sequencing was performed on PBMCs. The receptors here all came from a man between 18 and 29 years old in good health and CMV-seropositive.

The chain employs TRBV4-1 and TRBJ2-2; D remains unclear. Per the germline V gene, CDR1 is MGHRA and CDR2 is YSYEKL. The V end was cut by 8 bases, the J end by 1 base, with 5 bases between. The CDR3 length is 12 residues. The CDR3 reads CASSWNTGELFF. Here the CDR3 DNA reads TGCGCCAGCTCGTGGAACACCGGGGAGCTGTTTTTT.

This rearrangement joins TRBV29-1 to TRBJ2-5, with TRBD1 matching over 7 bases. After removal of 7 bases from V and 5 bases from J, the junction contained 10 bases not matched to a gene. Germline V gene data show CDR1 as SQVTM and CDR2 as ANQGSEA. This CDR3 has 13 amino acids. CDR3: CSAPVLGGETQYF. The DNA for the CDR3 is TGCAGCGCCCCTGTTTTAGGGGGCGAGACCCAGTACTTC.

The chain has TRBV6-5 and TRBJ2-7; TRBD1 matches 7 bases. The CDR3 runs to 12 residues. The trim removed 6 bases at V and 2 bases at J, leaving 1 base unmatched. Looked up from germline, CDR1 is MNHEY and CDR2 is SVGAGI. DNA for the CDR3: TGTGCCAGCAGACAGGGGACCTACGAGCAGTACTTC. It is translated as CASRQGTYEQYF.

V gene TRBV19 combines with J gene TRBJ1-5, with D possibly being TRBD1 (5 bases). Germline values: CDR1 LNHDA, CDR2 SQIVND (reference sequence). The CDR3 length is 14 residues. The V and J ends lost 5 bases and 6 bases respectively, with 14 bases between them. CDR3 nucleotides: TGTGCCAGTAGTGCAAGACAGTCCGGTCAGCCCCAGCATTTT. Protein product: CASSARQSGQPQHF.

The V gene is TRBV9, the J gene TRBJ1-6; TRBD1 is a possible D gene (5 bases). V lost 2 bases, J lost 7 bases, and 19 bases lay in between. CDR1 is SGDLS and CDR2 is YYNGEE in the germline V gene. This CDR3 comprises 17 residues. CDR3: CASSVAPSGTVNSPLHF. CDR3 in DNA: TGTGCCAGCAGCGTTGCCCCTTCCGGGACTGTCAATTCACCCCTCCACTTT.

The chain has TRBV5-1 and TRBJ2-2; 10 bases map to TRBD2. This CDR3 has 16 amino acids. Germline CDR1 and CDR2: SGHRS and YFSETQ. The V and J ends lost 4 bases and 1 base, in that order; junction bases with no gene match: 4. The CDR3 DNA is TGCGCCAGCAGCCCGGGACTAGCGAGGAACACCGGGGAGCTGTTTTTT. Protein sequence: CASSPGLARNTGELFF.

J is TRBJ1-1 and V is TRBV4-3; maybe TRBD1 (5 bases). The CDR3 length is 15 residues. V lost 0 bases, J lost 0 bases, and 8 bases lay in between. From germline, CDR1 is LGHNA and CDR2 YSLEER. CDR3 sequence (DNA): TGCGCCAGCAGCCAAGAGTGGACACTGAACACTGAAGCTTTCTTT. Translated: CASSQEWTLNTEAFF.

This chain connects TRBV5-6 to TRBJ1-2, with TRBD1 matching 7 bases. The CDR3 has 16 amino acids. Germline values: CDR1 SGHDT, CDR2 YYEEEE. The V gene end was trimmed by 6 bases and the J gene end by 3 bases; junction bases not matched to a gene: 14. Here the CDR3 DNA reads TGTGCCAGCAACAAACCTATTGACAGGGCTGACTATGGCTACACCTTC. It codes for CASNKPIDRADYGYTF.

This chain links TRBV19 with TRBJ1-1; D unresolved. The ends were cut back, 5 bases at V and 3 bases at J, with 10 bases in the middle. From germline, CDR1 is LNHDA and CDR2 SQIVND (reference sequence). This CDR3 has 13 amino acids. The CDR3 DNA reads as TGTGCCAGTAGTGTGACAAGAGACACTGAAGCTTTCTTT. This gives the protein CASSVTRDTEAFF.

The rearrangement joins TRBV7-3 to TRBJ2-3; 8 bases agree with TRBD2. V was clipped by 5 bases and J by 2 bases; unmatched bases: 6. CDR1 SGHTA and CDR2 FQGTGA come from the germline V gene. This CDR3 comprises 15 residues. The CDR3 DNA sequence: TGTGCCAGCAGCCTAGCGGGCCTAAACACAGATACGCAGTATTTT. This translates into CASSLAGLNTDTQYF.